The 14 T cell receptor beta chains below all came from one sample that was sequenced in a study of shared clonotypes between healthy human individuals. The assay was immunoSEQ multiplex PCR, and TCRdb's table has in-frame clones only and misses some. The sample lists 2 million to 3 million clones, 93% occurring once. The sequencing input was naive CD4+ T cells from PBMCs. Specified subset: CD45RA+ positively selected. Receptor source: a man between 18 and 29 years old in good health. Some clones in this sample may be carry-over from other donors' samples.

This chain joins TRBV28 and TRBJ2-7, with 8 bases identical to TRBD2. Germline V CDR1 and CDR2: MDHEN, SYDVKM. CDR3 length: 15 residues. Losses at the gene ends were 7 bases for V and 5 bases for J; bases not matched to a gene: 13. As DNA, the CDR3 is TGTGCCAGCACCACGGGGGGGACGTCATTCCACGAGCAGTACTTC. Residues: CASTTGGTSFHEQYF. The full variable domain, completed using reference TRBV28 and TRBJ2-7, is DVKVTQSSRYLVKRTGEKVFLECVQDMDHENMFWYRQDPGLGLRLIYFSYDVKMKEKGDIPEGYSVSREKKERFSLILESASTNQTSMYLCASTTGGTSFHEQYFGPGTRLTVT.

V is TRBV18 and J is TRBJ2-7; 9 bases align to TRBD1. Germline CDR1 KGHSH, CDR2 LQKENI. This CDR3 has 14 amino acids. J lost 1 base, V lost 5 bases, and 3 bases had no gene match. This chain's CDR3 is CASSIGQGSYEQYF. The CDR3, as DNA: TGTGCCAGCTCAATCGGACAGGGGTCCTACGAGCAGTACTTC.

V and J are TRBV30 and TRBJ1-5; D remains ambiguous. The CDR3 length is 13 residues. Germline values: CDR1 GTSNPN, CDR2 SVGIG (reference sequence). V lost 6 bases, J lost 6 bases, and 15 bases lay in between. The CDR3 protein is CACGVPGGQPQHF. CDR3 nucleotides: TGTGCCTGTGGAGTACCGGGAGGTCAGCCCCAGCATTTT.

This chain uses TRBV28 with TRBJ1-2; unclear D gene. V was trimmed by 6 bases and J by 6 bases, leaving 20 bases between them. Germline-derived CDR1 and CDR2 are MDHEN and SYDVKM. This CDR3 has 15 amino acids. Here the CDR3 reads CASSLLGSTFDGYTF. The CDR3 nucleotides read TGTGCCAGCAGCTTACTGGGCAGTACCTTCGATGGCTACACCTTC.

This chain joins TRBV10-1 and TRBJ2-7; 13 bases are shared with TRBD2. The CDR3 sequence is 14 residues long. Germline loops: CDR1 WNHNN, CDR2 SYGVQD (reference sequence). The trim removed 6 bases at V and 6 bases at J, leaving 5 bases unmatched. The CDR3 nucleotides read TGCGCCAGCAGCCCCGGACTAGCGGGAGCCGAGCAGTACTTC. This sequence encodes CASSPGLAGAEQYF.

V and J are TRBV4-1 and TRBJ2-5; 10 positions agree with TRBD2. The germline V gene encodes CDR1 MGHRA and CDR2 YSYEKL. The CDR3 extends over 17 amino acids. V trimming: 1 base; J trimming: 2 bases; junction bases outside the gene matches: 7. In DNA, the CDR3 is TGCGCCAGCAGCCAAGTTTTACTAGCGGGAAGGCAAGAGACCCAGTACTTC. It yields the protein CASSQVLLAGRQETQYF.

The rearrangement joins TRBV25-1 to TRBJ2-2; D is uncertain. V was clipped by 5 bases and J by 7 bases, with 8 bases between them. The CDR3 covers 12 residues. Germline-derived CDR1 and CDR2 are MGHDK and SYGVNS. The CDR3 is CASSRLHGELFF. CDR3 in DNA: TGTGCCAGCAGTCGACTGCACGGGGAGCTGTTTTTT.

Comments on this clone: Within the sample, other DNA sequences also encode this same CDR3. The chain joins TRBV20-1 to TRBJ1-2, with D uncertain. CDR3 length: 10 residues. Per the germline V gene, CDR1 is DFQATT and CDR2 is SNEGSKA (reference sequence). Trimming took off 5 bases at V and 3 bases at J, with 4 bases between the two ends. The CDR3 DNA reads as TGCAGTGCTTCCTACTATGGCTACACCTTC. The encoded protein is CSASYYGYTF.

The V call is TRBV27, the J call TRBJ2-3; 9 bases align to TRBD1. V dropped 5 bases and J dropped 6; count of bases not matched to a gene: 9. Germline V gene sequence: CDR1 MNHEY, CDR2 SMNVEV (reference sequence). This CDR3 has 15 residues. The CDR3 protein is CASSALGTGRDTQYF. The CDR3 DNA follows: TGTGCCAGCAGTGCCCTAGGGACAGGGAGGGATACGCAGTATTTT.

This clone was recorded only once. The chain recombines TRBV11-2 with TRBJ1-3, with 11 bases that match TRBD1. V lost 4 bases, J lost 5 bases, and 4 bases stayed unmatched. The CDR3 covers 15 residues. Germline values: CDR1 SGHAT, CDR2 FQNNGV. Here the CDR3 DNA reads TGTGCCAGCAGCTCCCGGGACAGGGGGAGAAACACCATATATTTT. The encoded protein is CASSSRDRGRNTIYF.

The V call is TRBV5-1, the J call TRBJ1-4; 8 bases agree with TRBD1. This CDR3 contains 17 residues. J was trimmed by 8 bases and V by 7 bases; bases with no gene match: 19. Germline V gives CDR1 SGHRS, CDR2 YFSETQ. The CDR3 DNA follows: TGCGCCAGCTCCCGGAGGAGACAGGGGCCTGATGAAGAAAAACTGTTTTTT. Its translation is CASSRRRQGPDEEKLFF.

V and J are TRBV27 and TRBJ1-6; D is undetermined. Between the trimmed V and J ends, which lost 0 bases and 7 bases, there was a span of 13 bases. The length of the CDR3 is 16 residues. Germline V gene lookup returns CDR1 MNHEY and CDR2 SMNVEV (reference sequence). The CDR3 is CASSLSSGRGNSPLHF. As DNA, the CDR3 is TGTGCCAGCAGTTTATCGTCTGGACGGGGAAATTCACCCCTCCACTTT.

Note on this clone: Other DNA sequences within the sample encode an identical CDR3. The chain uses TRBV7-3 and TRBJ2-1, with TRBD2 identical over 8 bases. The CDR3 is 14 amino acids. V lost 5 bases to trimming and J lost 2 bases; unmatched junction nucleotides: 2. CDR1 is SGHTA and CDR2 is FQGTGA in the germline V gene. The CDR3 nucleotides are TGTGCCAGCAGCACTAGCGGCACCTACAATGAGCAGTTCTTC. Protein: CASSTSGTYNEQFF.

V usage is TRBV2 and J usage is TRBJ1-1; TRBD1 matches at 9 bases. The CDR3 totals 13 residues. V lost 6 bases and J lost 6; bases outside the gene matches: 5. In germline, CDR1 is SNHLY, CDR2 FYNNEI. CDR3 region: CASRQTGGAEAFF. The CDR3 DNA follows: TGTGCCAGCAGGCAGACAGGGGGGGCTGAAGCTTTCTTT.